This T cell receptor beta chain was retrieved from a study of blood T cell repertoires in COVID-19. Donors of Cohort 3 who recovered were those that had two negative PCRs, clearance, or symptom resolution. TCRdb's copy holds only in-frame clones and misses some; the assay was immunoSEQ multiplex PCR. The table lists more than 300,000 clones, 70% to 90% of them singletons. The CDR3 has 13 residues. Deletions cut 3 bases from V and 4 bases from J, with 9 bases between. The germline V gene encodes CDR1 LNHDA and CDR2 SQIVND (reference sequence). The sequenced material came from PBMCs or T cells enriched from blood (not recorded which). This TCR was recovered from a woman between 18 and 30 years old who had recovered from COVID-19. The V and J genes are TRBV19 and TRBJ2-5; the D is unclear. The CDR3 region is CASSMRSAETQYF. Written as DNA, the CDR3 is TGTGCCAGTAGTATGCGAAGCGCAGAGACCCAGTACTTC.